The T cell receptor (beta chain) under discussion was sequenced for a study of shared clonotypes between healthy human individuals. For the study at large: A donor's plate count was three for CD4 naive and three for CD4 memory; CD8 naive had two and CD8 memory one. Study-level findings and limits: Memory subsets generally showed lower estimated richness than naive subsets.

Adults of Caucasian background living in Nashville, Tennessee made up all donors. For this clone: Antigen: not known.

As originally analysed: Filtering was not the same, since immunoSEQ gave junction-only sequences without quality scores. The repertoire was sequenced with immunoSEQ multiplex PCR; TCRdb's copy has only in-frame clones and lacks some. That table supplies the V and J calls and clone size; D and trimming were determined from the DNA. The data hold some 2,400,000 clones, with around 95% observed a single time. The TCR comes from a man between 18 and 35 years old in good health. The sample was naive CD4+ T cells sorted from blood. Subset of the sample: CD45RA+ positively selected.

The CDR3: CASSSVSGSYNEQFF. In nucleotides, the CDR3 is TGTGCCAGCAGCTCAGTTAGCGGCTCCTACAATGAGCAGTTCTTC. The chain joins TRBV9 to TRBJ2-1; TRBD2 is a possible D gene (6 bases). The germline V gene encodes CDR1 SGDLS and CDR2 YYNGEE. V shed 4 bases and J shed 0 bases, with 11 bases lying between them. The CDR3 totals 15 residues.